This entry features one T cell receptor beta chain sequence. These data are taken from a study of control samples from healthy donors and cancer patients. CDR1 SNHLY and CDR2 FYNNEI come from the germline V gene. The CDR3 length is 14 residues. The V end was cut by 2 bases, the J end by 5 bases, with 12 bases between. Sequencing used immunoSEQ multiplex PCR; TCRdb keeps in-frame clones, though not all of them. In the table there are around 150,000 clones, approximately 94% of which are singletons. The chain couples TRBV2 to TRBJ2-5; perhaps TRBD2 as D (5 bases). This TCR came from a woman aged 40 to 50 in good health. The sequencing sample was made of blood. The CDR3 nucleotides read TGTGCCAGCAGTGAATCTAGCCGGTGGGAGACCCAGTACTTC. Translated, it gives CASSESSRWETQYF.